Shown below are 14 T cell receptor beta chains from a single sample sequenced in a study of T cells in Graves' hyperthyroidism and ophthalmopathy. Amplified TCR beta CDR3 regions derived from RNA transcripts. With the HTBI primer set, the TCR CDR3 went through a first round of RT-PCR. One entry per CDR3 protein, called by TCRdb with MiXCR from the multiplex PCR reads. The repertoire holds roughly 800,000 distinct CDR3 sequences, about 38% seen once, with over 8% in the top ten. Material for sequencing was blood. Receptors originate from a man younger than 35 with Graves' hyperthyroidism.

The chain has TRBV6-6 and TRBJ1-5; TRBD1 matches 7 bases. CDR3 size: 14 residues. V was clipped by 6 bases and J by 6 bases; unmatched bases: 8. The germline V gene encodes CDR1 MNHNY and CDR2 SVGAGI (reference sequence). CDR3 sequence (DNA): TGTGCCAGCAGCTCGAAGGGGGCTGGTCAGCCCCAGCATTTT. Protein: CASSSKGAGQPQHF.

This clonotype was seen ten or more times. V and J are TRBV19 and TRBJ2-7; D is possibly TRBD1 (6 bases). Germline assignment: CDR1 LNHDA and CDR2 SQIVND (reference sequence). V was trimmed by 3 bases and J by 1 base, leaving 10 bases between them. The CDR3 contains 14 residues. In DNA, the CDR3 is TGTGCCAGTAGTATGTGGGACAAGTCCTACGAGCAGTACTTC. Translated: CASSMWDKSYEQYF.

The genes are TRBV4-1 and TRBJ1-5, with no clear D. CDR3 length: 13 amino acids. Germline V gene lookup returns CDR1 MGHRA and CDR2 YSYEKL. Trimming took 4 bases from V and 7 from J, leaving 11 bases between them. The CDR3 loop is CASSPSAEQPQHF. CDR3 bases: TGCGCCAGCAGCCCCTCCGCGGAGCAGCCCCAGCATTTT.

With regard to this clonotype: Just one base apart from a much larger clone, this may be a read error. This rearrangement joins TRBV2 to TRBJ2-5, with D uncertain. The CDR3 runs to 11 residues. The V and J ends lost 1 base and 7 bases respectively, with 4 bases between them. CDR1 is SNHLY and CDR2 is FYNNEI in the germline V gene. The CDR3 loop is CASSEEGTQYF. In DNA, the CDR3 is TGTGCCAGCAGTGAAGAGGGGACCCAGTACTTC.

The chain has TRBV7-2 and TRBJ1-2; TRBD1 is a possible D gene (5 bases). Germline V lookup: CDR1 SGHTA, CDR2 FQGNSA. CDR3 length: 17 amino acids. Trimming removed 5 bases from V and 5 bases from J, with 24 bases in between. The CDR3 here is CASSRRLLGTSGYGYTF. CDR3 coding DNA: TGTGCCAGCAGCCGGAGGCTTCTAGGGACCTCGGGGTATGGCTACACCTTC.

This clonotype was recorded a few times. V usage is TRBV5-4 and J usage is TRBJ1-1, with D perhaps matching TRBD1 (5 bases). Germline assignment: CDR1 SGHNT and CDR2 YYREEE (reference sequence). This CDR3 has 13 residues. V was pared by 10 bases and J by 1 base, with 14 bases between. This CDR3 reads CAVGGAANTEAFF. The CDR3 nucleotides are TGTGCCGTCGGGGGTGCGGCGAACACTGAAGCTTTCTTT.

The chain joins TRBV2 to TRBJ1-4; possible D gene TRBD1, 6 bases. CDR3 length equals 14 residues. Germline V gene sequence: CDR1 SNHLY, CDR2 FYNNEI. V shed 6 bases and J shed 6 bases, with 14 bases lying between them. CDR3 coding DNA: TGTGCCAGCAGCGCAAGGGGGAGGGATGAAAAACTGTTTTTT. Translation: CASSARGRDEKLFF.

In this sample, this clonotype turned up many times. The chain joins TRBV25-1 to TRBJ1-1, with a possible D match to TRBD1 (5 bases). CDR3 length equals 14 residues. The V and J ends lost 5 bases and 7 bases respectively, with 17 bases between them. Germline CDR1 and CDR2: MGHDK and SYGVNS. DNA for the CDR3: TGTGCCAGCAGTTTTGGGGGGAGTCAAGTTGAAGCTTTCTTT. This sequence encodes CASSFGGSQVEAFF.

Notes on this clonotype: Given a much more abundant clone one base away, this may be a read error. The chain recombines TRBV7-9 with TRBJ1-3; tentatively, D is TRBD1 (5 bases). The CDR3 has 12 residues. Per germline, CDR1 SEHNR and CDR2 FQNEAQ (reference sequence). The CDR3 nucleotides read TGTGCCAACAGCCCTCAACAGGAATCCATATATTTT. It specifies CANSPQQESIYF.

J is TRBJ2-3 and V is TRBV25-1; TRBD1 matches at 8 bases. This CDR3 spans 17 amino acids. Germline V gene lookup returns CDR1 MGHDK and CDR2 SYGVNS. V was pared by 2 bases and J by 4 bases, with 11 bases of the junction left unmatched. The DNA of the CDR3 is TGTGCCAGCAGTGAAGATAAGAGACAGGGGAACCCAGATACGCAGTATTTT. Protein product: CASSEDKRQGNPDTQYF.

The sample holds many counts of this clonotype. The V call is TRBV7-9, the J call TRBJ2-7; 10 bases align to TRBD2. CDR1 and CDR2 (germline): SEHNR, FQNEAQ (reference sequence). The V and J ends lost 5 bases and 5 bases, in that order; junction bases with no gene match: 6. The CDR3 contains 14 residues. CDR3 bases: TGTGCCAGCAGCCAAAGCGGGGGGGGCGACGAGCAGTACTTC. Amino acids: CASSQSGGGDEQYF.

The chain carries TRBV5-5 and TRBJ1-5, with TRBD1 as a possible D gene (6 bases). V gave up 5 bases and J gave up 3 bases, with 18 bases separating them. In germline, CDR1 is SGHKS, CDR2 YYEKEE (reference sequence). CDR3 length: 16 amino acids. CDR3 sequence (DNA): TGTGCCAGCAGTCCCAACAGGGTAACGGCCAATCAGCCCCAGCATTTT. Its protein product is CASSPNRVTANQPQHF.

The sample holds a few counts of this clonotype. The CDR3 bases are TGCGCCAGCAGCCCGAAGTGGACGTACCAAGAGACCCAGTACTTC. It translates to CASSPKWTYQETQYF. The genes are TRBV4-3 and TRBJ2-5; D uncertain. V gave up 4 bases and J gave up 0 bases, with 12 bases separating them. Germline assignment: CDR1 LGHNA and CDR2 YSLEER. The CDR3 loop spans 15 amino acids.

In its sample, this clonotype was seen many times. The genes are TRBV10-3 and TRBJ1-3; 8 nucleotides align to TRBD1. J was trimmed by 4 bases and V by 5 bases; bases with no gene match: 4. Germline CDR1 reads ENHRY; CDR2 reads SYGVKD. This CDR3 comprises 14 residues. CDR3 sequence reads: CAISRTGRGNTIYF. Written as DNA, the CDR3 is TGTGCCATCAGTCGGACAGGGAGAGGAAACACCATATATTTT.